The entry below describes one T cell receptor (beta chain). CDR1 and CDR2 from the germline V gene are SGDLS and YYNGEE. Trimming took 4 bases from V and 3 from J, leaving 19 bases between them. The CDR3 sequence is 17 residues long. This table comes from immunoSEQ multiplex PCR, and its TCRdb copy is limited to in-frame clones, with some not included. The sample lists roughly 84,000 clones, about 90% occurring once. This sample stems from a study of identifying expanded T cells in peripheral blood. The V and J genes are TRBV9 and TRBJ1-4, with D tentatively TRBD1 (6 bases). This TCR derives from a person aged 18 to 70 in good health. The source material was blood. In nucleotides, the CDR3 is TGTGCCAGCAGCTCCCCAGGGGTTGGTACAGCTAATGAAAAACTGTTTTTT. Protein product: CASSSPGVGTANEKLFF.